This TCR beta chain was found in a study of early T cells in non-severe SARS-CoV-2 infection. Study as a whole: Sequencing targeted bulk RNA from unsorted whole blood, leaving chains unpaired.

This CDR3 has 14 residues. Trimming shortened V by 4 bases and J by 0 bases, and 10 bases separated the two germline ends. Germline CDR1 and CDR2: LGHNA and YSLEER. TCRdb used MiXCR to reprocess the 5' RACE reads, holding one entry per CDR3 protein. Of approximately 70,000 distinct CDR3 sequences listed, around an eighth are singletons. Many counts were recorded for this clonotype. This clonotype was obtained from an adult who was a healthcare worker with PCR-confirmed SARS-CoV-2 infection or an uninfected control (not recorded which). Sequenced input: whole blood. The gene calls are TRBV4-3 and TRBJ2-7; D is undetermined. The CDR3 spells CASSPVRNSYEQYF. The CDR3, as DNA: TGCGCCAGCAGCCCGGTGAGGAACTCCTACGAGCAGTACTTC.